Following are 22 T cell receptor beta chains from one sample sequenced in a study of T-cell reconstitution after alpha-beta-depleted transplantation in children. Unique molecular identifiers were incorporated when the TCRbeta library was constructed. MiXCR, applied by TCRdb to the PCR reads, yields one record per CDR3 protein. The table has 800,000 to 1,000,000 distinct CDR3 sequences, around 30% seen once; the top ten hold under 30%. The source material was PBMCs, mostly from graft donor cells, sampled 360 days after TCRalphabeta/CD19-depleted stem cell transplant. The receptors here all came from a boy under three years old who had a stem cell transplant for SCID, so the T cells may come from the graft donor.

The rearrangement uses TRBV6-1 and TRBJ2-7, with TRBD1 as a possible D gene (6 bases). Deletions cut 6 bases from V and 6 bases from J, with 21 bases between. Germline CDR1 and CDR2: MNHNS and SASEGT. This CDR3 has 15 amino acids. CDR3 sequence: CASSPRTVPLGEQYF. In DNA form, the CDR3 reads TGTGCCAGCAGCCCTCGGACAGTCCCCCTGGGCGAGCAGTACTTC.

This clonotype came up many times. The chain combines TRBV6-5 with TRBJ1-3; D is uncertain. CDR3 size: 16 residues. V dropped 2 bases and J dropped 0 bases, with 11 bases sitting between them. The V gene's germline CDR1 is MNHEY and CDR2 SVGAGI. In nucleotides, the CDR3 is TGTGCCAGCAGTTACGACACCCGGATCTCTGGAAACACCATATATTTT. Its protein product is CASSYDTRISGNTIYF.

The chain is built from TRBV10-3 and TRBJ2-7; D could derive from TRBD1 or TRBD2 (5 bases each). The CDR3 contains 14 residues. The germline gives CDR1 ENHRY, CDR2 SYGVKD. V was pared by 6 bases and J by 6 bases, with 18 bases between. CDR3 protein: CAISAGTAVSEQYF. CDR3 sequence (DNA): TGTGCCATCAGCGCCGGGACGGCGGTTTCCGAGCAGTACTTC.

The V call is TRBV20-1, the J call TRBJ1-6; 7 nucleotides agree with TRBD1. The J segment lost 5 bases and the V segment lost 4 bases, leaving 5 bases of the junction unmatched. Germline V gene data show CDR1 as DFQATT and CDR2 as SNEGSKA (reference sequence). This CDR3 is built from 14 residues. The chain's CDR3 is CSATKGAHNSPLHF. The CDR3 nucleotides are TGCAGTGCTACCAAGGGGGCCCATAATTCACCCCTCCACTTT.

V usage is TRBV10-3 and J usage is TRBJ2-1; the match to TRBD2 covers 9 bases. The CDR3 is 15 amino acids. The junction had 6 bases not matched to a gene; V was cut back by 2 bases and J by 7 bases. The germline gives CDR1 ENHRY, CDR2 SYGVKD. The CDR3 loop reads CAISEPGLAPNEQFF. CDR3 coding DNA: TGTGCCATCAGTGAGCCGGGACTAGCCCCGAATGAGCAGTTCTTC.

Only one count was recorded for this clonotype. V gene TRBV12-3 or TRBV12-4 combines with J gene TRBJ1-1; D gene uncertain. Trimming cost V 6 bases and J 7 bases, with 18 bases left between them. The length of the CDR3 is 14 residues. This chain's CDR3 is CASSPGVGTGEAFF. The CDR3 coding sequence is TGTGCCAGCAGCCCAGGAGTGGGTACGGGTGAAGCTTTCTTT.

V and J are TRBV24-1 and TRBJ2-2, with 7 bases that match TRBD1. This CDR3 spans 18 amino acids. CDR1 and CDR2 (germline): KGHDR, SFDVKD. J lost 1 base, V lost 5 bases, and 12 bases had no gene match. The CDR3 is CATSGAGTVDGNTGELFF. The CDR3 bases are TGTGCCACCAGTGGGGCCGGGACAGTCGATGGGAACACCGGGGAGCTGTTTTTT.

In its sample, this clonotype was seen a few times. This chain uses TRBV28 with TRBJ2-1, with D possibly being TRBD1 or TRBD2 (5 bases each). Germline V lookup: CDR1 MDHEN, CDR2 SYDVKM. The V and J ends lost 3 bases and 9 bases respectively, with 15 bases between them. This CDR3 spans 14 amino acids. The CDR3 DNA reads as TGTGCCAGCAGTTTTGGGGGAAGGGTCGGTGAGCAGTTCTTC. Protein sequence: CASSFGGRVGEQFF.

This clonotype was seen repeatedly, ten times or more. A junction end diverges from the germline sequence, so it may reflect a read error. The gene calls are TRBV5-1 and TRBJ2-5; D is unclear. Germline V gene sequence: CDR1 SGHRS, CDR2 YFSETQ. The CDR3 has 12 amino acids. The CDR3, as DNA: TGTGCCAGCAGTTCGCCCCAAGAGACCCAGTACTTC. Amino acids: CASSSPQETQYF.

This clonotype showed up just a few times. The chain combines TRBV20-1 with TRBJ2-5; D is uncertain. CDR3 length: 12 residues. V was pared by 5 bases and J by 2 bases, with 9 bases between. Germline CDR1 and CDR2: DFQATT and SNEGSKA (reference sequence). The CDR3 here is CSAGPSQETQYF. Written as DNA, the CDR3 is TGCAGTGCTGGGCCTTCTCAAGAGACCCAGTACTTC.

This clonotype was detected only a few times. This chain uses TRBV9 with TRBJ1-5; D gene uncertain. This CDR3 has 14 amino acids. Per germline, CDR1 SGDLS and CDR2 YYNGEE. V lost 4 bases to trimming and J lost 7 bases, with 15 bases between them. DNA for the CDR3: TGTGCCAGCAGCCTAGATGGTACCCAGCAGCCCCAGCATTTT. Its translation is CASSLDGTQQPQHF.

This rearrangement joins TRBV20-1 to TRBJ2-7; TRBD1 matches 8 bases. The V and J ends lost 4 bases and 1 base, in that order; junction bases with no gene match: 6. Germline V gives CDR1 DFQATT, CDR2 SNEGSKA (reference sequence). This CDR3 is 14 amino acids long. Written as DNA, the CDR3 is TGCAGTGCTACATGGGACAGGATATCCTACGAGCAGTACTTC. It yields the protein CSATWDRISYEQYF.

In DNA form, the CDR3 reads TGTGCCAGCAGCTGGGCTAGCGGGGGGGACACAGATACGCAGTATTTT. Protein sequence: CASSWASGGDTDTQYF. This chain joins TRBV5-5 and TRBJ2-3; TRBD2 aligns across 12 bases. The V and J ends lost 3 bases and 2 bases, in that order; junction bases with no gene match: 4. Germline loops: CDR1 SGHKS, CDR2 YYEKEE (reference sequence). This CDR3 is 16 amino acids long.

In its sample, this clonotype was seen a few times. The rearrangement uses TRBV6-4 and TRBJ2-5, with 7 bases that match TRBD2. The CDR3 spans 13 residues. CDR1 is MRHNA, CDR2 SNTAGT, per germline. Losses at the gene ends were 8 bases for V and 2 bases for J; bases not matched to a gene: 5. The CDR3, as DNA: TGTGCCAGCGGCCCGGGAGGTCAAGAGACCCAGTACTTC. Encoded protein: CASGPGGQETQYF.

The chain employs TRBV5-1 and TRBJ2-3, with 7 bases fitting TRBD1. The germline CDR1 and CDR2 sequences are SGHRS and YFSETQ. This CDR3 is 15 amino acids long. Trimming took 4 bases from V and 3 from J; bases not matched to a gene: 8. CDR3 nucleotides: TGCGCCAGCAGCCCCACAGGGGTAGGGACAGATACGCAGTATTTT. Protein product: CASSPTGVGTDTQYF.

V and J are TRBV4-2 and TRBJ2-7; the D gene is possibly TRBD2 (6 bases). The CDR3 is 18 amino acids. From germline, CDR1 is LGHNA and CDR2 YNFKEQ. V lost 0 bases and J 1 base, leaving 19 bases between the germline ends. CDR3 in DNA: TGTGCCAGCAGCCAAGATCCGTTGGTGGGAGGCAGATCCTACGAGCAGTACTTC. Translated: CASSQDPLVGGRSYEQYF.

The J gene is TRBJ2-2, the V gene TRBV10-3; weak D call: TRBD1 (6 bases). The CDR3 runs to 12 residues. Trimming took 6 bases from V and 6 from J, leaving 8 bases between them. Germline V lookup: CDR1 ENHRY, CDR2 SYGVKD. The CDR3 coding sequence is TGTGCCATCAGCAGGACAGCCGGGGAGCTGTTTTTT. Translating gives CAISRTAGELFF.

This clonotype has a handful of counts. The chain combines TRBV9 with TRBJ1-2; 8 bases agree with TRBD1. Germline V gene data show CDR1 as SGDLS and CDR2 as YYNGEE. With 3 bases clipped from V and 0 bases from J, the junction kept 4 bases outside the gene matches. CDR3 length: 15 residues. The CDR3 nucleotides are TGTGCCAGCAGCGCCCGGACAGGGTCTAACTATGGCTACACCTTC. Residues: CASSARTGSNYGYTF.

The V gene is TRBV29-1, the J gene TRBJ2-1; D remains ambiguous. Deletions cut 1 base from V and 2 bases from J, with 6 bases between. Germline loops: CDR1 SQVTM, CDR2 ANQGSEA. The CDR3 totals 13 residues. The CDR3 DNA reads as TGCAGCGTTGAAGGGGCTACCTACAATGAGCAGTTCTTC. It codes for CSVEGATYNEQFF.

V is TRBV4-1 and J is TRBJ1-2; a weak D match, TRBD1 (5 bases). The germline V and J ends were trimmed by 4 bases and 2 bases, with 11 bases remaining between them. The CDR3 has 14 residues. Per germline, CDR1 MGHRA and CDR2 YSYEKL. CDR3: CASSPISGNYGYTF. CDR3 sequence (DNA): TGCGCCAGCAGCCCCATCTCAGGGAACTATGGCTACACCTTC.

The table lists this clonotype with a count of one. This sequence joins TRBV6-5 and TRBJ1-2, with D unclear. The CDR3 is made up of 14 amino acids. V was pared by 0 bases and J by 7 bases, with 12 bases between. In germline, CDR1 is MNHEY, CDR2 SVGAGI. CDR3 region: CASSYSVGEGGYTF. The CDR3, as DNA: TGTGCCAGCAGTTACTCGGTCGGGGAGGGTGGCTACACCTTC.

In this sample, this clonotype turned up a few times. V and J are TRBV10-2 and TRBJ1-2, with 7 bases aligning to TRBD1. V trimming: 0 bases; J trimming: 3 bases; junction bases outside the gene matches: 4. The CDR3 spans 15 residues. In germline, CDR1 is WSHSY, CDR2 SAAADI. The CDR3 region is CASSESGTDYYGYTF. DNA for the CDR3: TGCGCCAGCAGTGAGTCCGGGACAGACTACTATGGCTACACCTTC.